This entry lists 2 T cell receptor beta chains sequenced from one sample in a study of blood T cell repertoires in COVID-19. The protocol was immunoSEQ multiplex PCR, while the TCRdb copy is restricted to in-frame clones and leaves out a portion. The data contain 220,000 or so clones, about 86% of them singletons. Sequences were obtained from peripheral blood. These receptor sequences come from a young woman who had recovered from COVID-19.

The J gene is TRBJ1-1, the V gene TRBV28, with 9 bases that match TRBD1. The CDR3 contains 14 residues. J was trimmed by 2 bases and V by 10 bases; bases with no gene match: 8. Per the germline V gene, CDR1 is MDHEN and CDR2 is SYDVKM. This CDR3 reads CATQQGAINTEAFF. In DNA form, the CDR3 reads TGTGCCACCCAACAGGGGGCTATCAACACTGAAGCTTTCTTT.

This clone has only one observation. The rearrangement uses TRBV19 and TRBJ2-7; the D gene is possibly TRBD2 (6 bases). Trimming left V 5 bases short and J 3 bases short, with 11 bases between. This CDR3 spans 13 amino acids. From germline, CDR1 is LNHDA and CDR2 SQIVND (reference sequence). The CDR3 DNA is TGTGCCAGTAGTGCGGGACCCTTCTACGAGCAGTACTTC. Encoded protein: CASSAGPFYEQYF.